This TCR beta chain originates from a study of identical twins. CDR3 size: 14 residues. V lost 0 bases, J lost 8 bases, and 12 bases lay in between. CDR1 SGHRS and CDR2 YFSETQ come from the germline V gene. All of the donors were Caucasians in good health. From the 5' RACE reads, TCRdb called clonotypes with MiXCR, one entry per CDR3 protein. The sample lists hundreds of thousands of distinct CDR3 sequences; over 20% were seen once. These same records also appear under a second study, on T cells expressing NK-cell markers. From that study: Several donors showed dominant NKG2C+ clonotypes comprising about 1.0-7.5% of their CD8+ T cells. Several donors' CD3+CD56-NKG2C+ cells were dominated by the same clonotypes.

The sequence was obtained from a woman aged 18-35 years in good health. The rearrangement joins TRBV5-1 to TRBJ2-1; D call uncertain. The specimen was PBMCs. The CDR3 spells CASSLDPTSHEQFF. The CDR3 region has the DNA TGCGCCAGCAGCTTGGACCCTACGAGCCATGAGCAGTTCTTC.